This entry describes one TCR beta chain. Its antigen is not known. Patients chosen for sequencing had shown CD8+CD57+ cell expansion by flow cytometry. The enrolled patients all had severe acquired aplastic anemia. Sampling of blood occurred while the patients had still received no therapy. Genomic DNA provided the template from which TCR beta VDJ and CDR3 profiles were obtained. Via MiXCR, TCRdb re-called the reads, giving one row per CDR3 protein. The repertoire holds 100,000 to 150,000 distinct CDR3 sequences, about two fifths seen once, with around 2.5% in the top ten. These data originate in a study of CD8+CD57+ T cells in acquired aplastic anemia. The study's findings and limits: Comparison of patients with controls identified about 27 shared CD8+ CDR3 sequences. Patients and healthy controls showed no significant CD8+ Simpson's diversity difference.

The CDR3 runs 11 residues. Trimming took 5 bases from V and 2 from J, leaving 1 base between them. CDR1 is KGHDR and CDR2 is SFDVKD in the germline V gene. The sequenced sample consisted of sorted CD4+, CD8+, or CD8+CD57+ T cells (not recorded which) from PBMCs. The origin of this receptor is a human donor with aplastic anemia. The genes are TRBV24-1 and TRBJ2-3; D ambiguous. The CDR3 nucleotides are TGTGCCACCAGTGCCACAGATACGCAGTATTTT. Its protein product is CATSATDTQYF.